Listed below are T cell receptor beta chains from one sample, sequenced in a study of shared clonotypes between healthy human individuals. Produced via immunoSEQ multiplex PCR; TCRdb's table is partial and in-frame only. The repertoire holds over a million clones, with approximately 98.5% as singletons. Sequencing input: naive CD4+ T cells sorted from blood. The receptors come from a man aged 25-40 years in good health. The CDR3 runs from the conserved cysteine through the conserved F or W. D genes are given only for firm matches. Expanded clones get a size class; other rows say once, few or many, or leave the size out.

>TRBJ2-7|TRBD2|18|TRBV5-6|-
CASSGAGTAGTSGYEQYF
TGTGCCAGCAGCGGCGCCGGGACAGCCGGGACTAGCGGCTACGAGCAGTACTTC
>TRBJ1-1|-|13|TRBV2|-
CASSDAVQSEAFF
TGTGCCAGCAGTGATGCGGTCCAGAGTGAAGCTTTCTTT
>TRBJ2-5|-|11|TRBV2|-
CASREEETQYF
TGTGCCAGCAGAGAGGAAGAGACCCAGTACTTC
>TRBJ2-3|TRBD2|14|TRBV19|-
CASSIRTSTDTQYF
TGTGCCAGTAGTATCCGGACTAGTACAGATACGCAGTATTTT
>TRBJ1-2|-|13|TRBV28|once
CASSQRVGYGYTF
TGTGCCAGCAGCCAGAGGGTTGGGTATGGCTACACCTTC
>TRBJ2-3|-|14|TRBV19|-
CASTVTGFTDTQYF
TGTGCCAGTACCGTAACAGGATTCACAGATACGCAGTATTTT
>TRBJ2-3|-|13|TRBV14|-
CASSQDPADTQYF
TGTGCCAGCAGCCAAGACCCGGCAGATACGCAGTATTTT
>TRBJ2-7|-|14|TRBV7-9|-
CASTNPGQTYEQYF
TGTGCCAGCACAAACCCGGGCCAGACCTACGAGCAGTACTTC
>TRBJ1-2|-|17|TRBV7-9|-
CASSFIGRQRANYGYTF
TGTGCCAGCAGCTTTATTGGTCGTCAGAGAGCTAACTATGGCTACACCTTC
>TRBJ1-4|-|14|TRBV18|-
CASSPRVNNEKLFF
TGTGCCAGCTCACCCAGGGTGAACAATGAAAAACTGTTTTTT
>TRBJ1-5|TRBD1|15|TRBV19|-
CASSIEGQGNQPQHF
TGTGCCAGTAGCATTGAGGGACAGGGGAATCAGCCCCAGCATTTT
>TRBJ1-2|TRBD1|15|TRBV6-1|-
CASSGGGTGGYGYTF
TGTGCCAGCAGTGGAGGGGGTACAGGGGGCTATGGCTACACCTTC
>TRBJ1-2|-|13|TRBV28|-
CASSAGQNYGYTF
TGTGCCAGCAGCGCCGGACAGAACTATGGCTACACCTTC
>TRBJ2-7|-|12|TRBV7-9|-
CASSFSAYEQYF
TGTGCCAGCAGCTTCTCAGCCTACGAGCAGTACTTC
>TRBJ1-5|-|15|TRBV7-8|-
CASSLERHSNQPQHF
TGTGCCAGCAGCTTAGAACGCCATAGCAATCAGCCCCAGCATTTT
>TRBJ2-2|-|13|TRBV7-9|-
CASSLGGFGELFF
TGTGCCAGCAGCTTAGGAGGGTTCGGGGAGCTGTTTTTT
>TRBJ2-2|TRBD1|15|TRBV27|once
CASSRGQEYTGELFF
TGTGCCAGCAGTCGGGGACAGGAGTACACCGGGGAGCTGTTTTTT
>TRBJ2-7|-|15|TRBV28|once
CASSRFPVDHYEQYF
TGTGCCAGCAGTAGATTCCCCGTGGACCACTACGAGCAGTACTTC